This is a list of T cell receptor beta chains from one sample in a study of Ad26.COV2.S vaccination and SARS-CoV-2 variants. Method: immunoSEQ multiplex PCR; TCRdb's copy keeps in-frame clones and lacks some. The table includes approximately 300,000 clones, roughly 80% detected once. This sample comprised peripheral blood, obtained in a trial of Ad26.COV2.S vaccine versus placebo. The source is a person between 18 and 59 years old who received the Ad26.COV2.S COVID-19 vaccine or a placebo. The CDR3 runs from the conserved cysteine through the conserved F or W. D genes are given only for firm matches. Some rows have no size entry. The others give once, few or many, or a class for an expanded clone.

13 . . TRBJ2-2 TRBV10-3 CATSMENTGELFF TGTGCCACCTCGATGGAGAACACCGGGGAGCTGTTTTTT
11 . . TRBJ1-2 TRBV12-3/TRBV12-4 CATLRGYGYTF TGTGCCACCCTAAGGGGCTATGGCTACACCTTC
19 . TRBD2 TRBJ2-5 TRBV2 CASSLTPGLAGGTQETQYF TGTGCCAGCAGCCTTACGCCGGGACTAGCGGGGGGAACTCAAGAGACCCAGTACTTC
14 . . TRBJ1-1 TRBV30 CAWSNDGLNTEAFF TGTGCCTGGAGTAACGACGGATTAAACACTGAAGCTTTCTTT
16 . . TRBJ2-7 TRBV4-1 CASSQERPHRSYEQYF TGCGCCAGCAGCCAAGAACGACCCCACCGGTCCTACGAGCAGTACTTC
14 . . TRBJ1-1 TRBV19 CASSIQGLGTEAFF TGTGCCAGTAGTATACAGGGTTTGGGCACTGAAGCTTTCTTT
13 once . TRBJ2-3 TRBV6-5 CASTSTGTDTQYF TGTGCCAGCACCTCGACTGGAACAGATACGCAGTATTTT
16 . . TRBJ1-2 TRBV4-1 CASSQDVGRPSYGYTF TGCGCCAGCAGCCAAGATGTGGGTAGGCCTTCTTATGGCTACACCTTC
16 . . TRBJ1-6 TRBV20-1 CSASTGLGSYNSPLHF TGCAGTGCTAGTACAGGGCTTGGCTCCTATAATTCACCCCTCCACTTT
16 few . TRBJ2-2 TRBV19 CASSKSALAPTGELFF TGTGCCAGTAGTAAGTCAGCCCTGGCTCCCACCGGGGAGCTGTTTTTT
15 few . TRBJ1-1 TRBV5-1 CASSLLGQPNTEAFF TGCGCCAGCAGCTTGTTGGGACAACCGAACACTGAAGCTTTCTTT
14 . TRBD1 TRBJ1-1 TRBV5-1 CASSSTRDSTEAFF TGCGCCAGCAGCTCAACCCGGGACAGCACTGAAGCTTTCTTT
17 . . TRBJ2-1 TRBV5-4 CASSLDVAGSSYNEQFF TGTGCCAGCAGCTTGGACGTAGCAGGGAGCTCCTACAATGAGCAGTTCTTC
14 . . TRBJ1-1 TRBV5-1 CASSLISGNTEAFF TGCGCCAGCAGCTTAATCTCGGGGAACACTGAAGCTTTCTTT
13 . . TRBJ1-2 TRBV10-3 CAISEGTVYGYTF TGTGCCATCAGTGAGGGGACGGTTTATGGCTACACCTTC
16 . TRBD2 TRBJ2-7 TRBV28 CASSRTRLAGDYEQYF TGTGCCAGCAGCCGGACGCGACTAGCGGGGGACTACGAGCAGTACTTC
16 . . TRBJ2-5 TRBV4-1 CASSQVQVSVQETQYF TGCGCCAGCAGCCAAGTGCAGGTCAGCGTCCAAGAGACCCAGTACTTC
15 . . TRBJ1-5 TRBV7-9 CASSLATSRGGPQHF TGTGCCAGCAGCTTAGCGACCTCGAGGGGGGGGCCCCAGCATTTT
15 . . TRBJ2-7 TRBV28 CASSPAPGRLIEQYF TGTGCCAGCAGTCCGGCTCCGGGCCGTTTGATTGAGCAGTACTTC
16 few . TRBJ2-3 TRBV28 CASSLTSAGSTDTQYF TGTGCCAGCAGTTTAACCAGCGCGGGTAGCACAGATACGCAGTATTTT
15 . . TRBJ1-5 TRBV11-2 CASSLLGTGGQPQHF TGTGCCAGCAGCTTACTTGGCACGGGTGGTCAGCCCCAGCATTTT
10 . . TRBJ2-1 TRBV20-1 CSASEGEQFF TGCAGTGCTTCGGAGGGTGAGCAGTTCTTC
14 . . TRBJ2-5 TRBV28 CATRDLPMGETQYF TGTGCCACCCGGGACCTCCCCATGGGAGAGACCCAGTACTTC
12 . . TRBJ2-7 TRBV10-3 CAISELGAEQYF TGTGCCATCAGTGAGTTGGGGGCCGAGCAGTACTTC
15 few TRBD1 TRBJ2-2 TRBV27 CASSRDRGSHGELFF TGTGCCAGCAGCCGCGACAGGGGATCACACGGGGAGCTGTTTTTT
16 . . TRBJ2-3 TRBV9 CASSVDPGGGTDTQYF TGTGCCAGCAGCGTAGATCCCGGAGGGGGGACAGATACGCAGTATTTT
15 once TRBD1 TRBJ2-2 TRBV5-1 CASSASGGFTGELFF TGCGCCAGCAGTGCGTCAGGGGGCTTTACCGGGGAGCTGTTTTTT
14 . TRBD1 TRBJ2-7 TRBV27 CASSRQGFSYEQYF TGTGCCAGCAGTCGACAGGGGTTCTCCTACGAGCAGTACTTC
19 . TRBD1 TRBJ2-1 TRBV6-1 CASSEKFGTGSQTYNEQFF TGTGCCAGCAGTGAAAAGTTTGGGACAGGGTCTCAAACCTACAATGAGCAGTTCTTC
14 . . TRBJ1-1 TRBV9 CASSPDIMNTEAFF TGTGCCAGCAGCCCGGACATAATGAACACTGAAGCTTTCTTT
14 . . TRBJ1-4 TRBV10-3 CAISVGGANEKLFF TGTGCCATTAGCGTGGGGGGAGCTAATGAAAAACTGTTTTTT
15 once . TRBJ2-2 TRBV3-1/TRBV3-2 CASSQGTQNTGELFF TGTGCCAGCAGCCAAGGGACTCAGAACACCGGGGAGCTGTTTTTT
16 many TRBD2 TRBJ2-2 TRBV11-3 CASSVSGGAGTGELFF TGTGCCAGCAGCGTTAGCGGGGGGGCCGGGACCGGGGAGCTGTTTTTT
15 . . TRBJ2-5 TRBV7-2 CASSSGGRGAETQYF TGTGCCAGCAGCTCGGGGGGCAGGGGGGCAGAGACCCAGTACTTC
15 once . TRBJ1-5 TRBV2 CASSRQTGSDQPQHF TGTGCCAGCAGTCGCCAGACAGGATCCGATCAGCCCCAGCATTTT
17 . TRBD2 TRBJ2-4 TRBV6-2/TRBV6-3 CASSPTSGGAAKNIQYF TGTGCCAGCAGCCCTACTAGCGGGGGGGCGGCCAAAAACATTCAGTACTTC
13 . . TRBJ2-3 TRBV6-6 CATLRVSTDTQYF TGTGCCACCCTTCGAGTGAGCACAGATACGCAGTATTTT
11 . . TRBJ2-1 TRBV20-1 CSARGSLGQFF TGCAGTGCTAGAGGGTCCCTAGGGCAGTTCTTC
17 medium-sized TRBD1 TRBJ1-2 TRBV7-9 CASSLWVTGASNYGYTF TGTGCCAGCAGCTTATGGGTGACAGGGGCCTCTAACTATGGCTACACCTTC
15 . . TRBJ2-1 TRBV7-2 CASMLSGFPYNEQFF TGTGCCAGCATGTTAAGTGGCTTCCCCTACAATGAGCAGTTCTTC
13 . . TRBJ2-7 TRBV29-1 CSVLQLGGYEQYF TGCAGCGTTCTCCAGCTAGGAGGCTACGAGCAGTACTTC
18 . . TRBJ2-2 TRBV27 CASSLSVREKGQRGELFF TGTGCCAGCAGTTTATCGGTCAGGGAAAAGGGGCAGCGCGGGGAGCTGTTTTTT
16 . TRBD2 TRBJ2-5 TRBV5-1 CASSLVSGGYQETQYF TGCGCCAGCAGCTTGGTCAGCGGGGGGTACCAAGAGACCCAGTACTTC
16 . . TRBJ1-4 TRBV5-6 CASSFDVGTTNEKLFF TGTGCCAGCAGCTTTGATGTCGGAACAACTAATGAAAAACTGTTTTTT
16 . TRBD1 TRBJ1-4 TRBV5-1 CASSFAAGGAYEKLFF TGCGCCAGCAGCTTTGCGGCAGGGGGCGCGTATGAAAAACTGTTTTTT
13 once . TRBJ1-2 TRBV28 CASRPDRRNGYTF TGTGCCAGCAGACCGGACAGAAGGAATGGCTACACCTTC
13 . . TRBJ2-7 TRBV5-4 CASSHEGGGEQYF TGTGCCAGCAGCCATGAGGGGGGCGGCGAGCAGTACTTC
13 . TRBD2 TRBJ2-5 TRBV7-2 CASSLAGGETQYF TGTGCCAGCAGCTTAGCCGGGGGGGAGACCCAGTACTTC
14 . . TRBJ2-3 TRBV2 CASRVVRRTDTQYF TGTGCCAGCAGAGTAGTAAGGAGGACAGATACGCAGTATTTT
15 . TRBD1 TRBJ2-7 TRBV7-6 CASSLGQGAIYEQYF TGTGCCAGCAGCTTAGGTCAGGGGGCAATCTACGAGCAGTACTTC
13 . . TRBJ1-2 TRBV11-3 CASSSTISGGYTF TGTGCCAGCAGCTCCACTATTTCGGGAGGCTACACCTTC
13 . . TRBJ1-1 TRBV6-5 CASSYGGGPEAFF TGTGCCAGCAGTTACGGTGGGGGTCCTGAAGCTTTCTTT
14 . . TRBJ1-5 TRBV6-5 CASVRSPGNQPQHF TGTGCCAGCGTTCGATCCCCAGGCAATCAGCCCCAGCATTTT
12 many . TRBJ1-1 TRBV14 CASGPSYTEAFF TGTGCCAGCGGGCCAAGCTACACTGAAGCTTTCTTT
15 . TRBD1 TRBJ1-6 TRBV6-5 CASSHRTGQNSPLHF TGTGCCAGCAGCCATAGGACAGGGCAGAATTCACCCCTCCACTTT
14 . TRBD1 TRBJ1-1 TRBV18 CASSPPDRATEAFF TGTGCCAGCTCACCACCCGACAGGGCCACTGAAGCTTTCTTT
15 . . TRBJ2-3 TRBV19 CASSLGRLGTDTQYF TGTGCCAGTAGCCTCGGCCGTTTGGGCACAGATACGCAGTATTTT